The entry below describes one T cell receptor (beta chain). This sample was included in a study of identical twins. TCRdb re-called the 5' RACE reads with MiXCR, one entry per CDR3 protein. The table records about 470,000 distinct CDR3 sequences, 20% to 25% of them present only once. The CDR3 runs 12 residues. Trimming pared 3 bases from V and 3 bases from J, leaving 9 bases between. The germline CDR1 and CDR2 sequences are DFQATT and SNEGSKA (reference sequence). This sample also appeared in a second study, on T cells expressing NK-cell markers.

The chain couples TRBV20-1 to TRBJ2-7; D may be TRBD2 (6 bases). The receptor comes from a woman younger than 35 in good health. The sample taken for sequencing was CD4+ T cells sorted from blood. This chain's CDR3 is CSARRTNYEQYF. In nucleotides, the CDR3 is TGCAGTGCTAGGCGGACTAACTACGAGCAGTACTTC.